The subject of this entry is one TCR beta chain. This entry comes from a study of control samples from healthy donors and cancer patients. The CDR3 consists of 13 residues. In germline, CDR1 is SGHVS, CDR2 FQNEAQ. Between the trimmed V and J ends, which lost 1 base and 4 bases, there was a span of 8 bases. Repertoires were generated with immunoSEQ multiplex PCR, while TCRdb's copy carries only in-frame clones and drops some. The profile covers 70,000 or so clones, with 85% to 95% appearing a single time and around 6.5% taken by the ten largest. This receptor was identified in a woman in her thirties or forties in good health. The chain recombines TRBV7-8 with TRBJ2-7; D gene uncertain. The sequenced sample was blood. The CDR3 protein is CASSLVERYEQYF. Here the CDR3 DNA reads TGTGCCAGCAGCTTAGTTGAGAGATACGAGCAGTACTTC.